Sequencing of this T cell receptor (beta chain) was carried out in a study of beta chain features in type 1 diabetes (dated by TCRdb to 2016 to 2019). Describing the broader study: Mean age, gender distribution, total cell number and subset yield did not differ between patients and healthy donors. Naive and central memory subsets were obtained from all 30 or so donors, but regulatory and stem cell-like memory subsets were isolated from only 8 patients and roughly 8 healthy donors. A total of 90 million to 140 million sorted cells were examined across all samples, and RNA yield correlated strongly with the number of cells per subset. The study compared TCRB repertoires of sorted circulating CD4+ T cell subsets between recently diagnosed type 1 diabetes patients and matched healthy donors. On the study overall, not on this receptor specifically: PCR may preferentially amplify shorter templates, but because patient and control samples were amplified and corrected together, any resulting skew would affect both groups equally. Type 1 diabetes patients showed a moderate but significant shortening of TCRB CDR3 length in all four CD4+ subsets. Naive, central memory and regulatory TCRB repertoires appeared more similar among patients than among healthy donors. Because cDNA was sequenced instead of genomic DNA, highly expressing activated cells could be over-represented, though the groups showed no difference in activation or CD3 levels. HLA sub-analyses involved small numbers of individuals, so any influence of HLA type on TCRB rearrangement remained unresolved. Patients with type 1 diabetes made fewer insertions and deleted more nucleotides at VDJ recombination sites, implying thymic rearrangement abnormalities.

From cysteine to phenylalanine, the CDR3 is 15 amino acids long. Left in the record is the CDR3 DNA by itself, 45 bases read in frame from the first base. The germline V end is reduced by 6 bases and the J end by 7 bases; junction bases left unmatched: 10. The germline V gene supplies CDR1 SNHLY and CDR2 FYNNEI. All of the isolated RNA was reverse transcribed with the High Capacity cDNA Reverse Transcription Kit, so expressed TCRB transcripts were sequenced. Deep immunoSEQ sequencing was applied to naive, central memory and regulatory T cell samples, giving an average of about 3.4 million total reads per sample. Sorted cells were lysed in RLT buffer and RNA was extracted with DNase-treated RNeasy Micro or Mini kits, depending on cell number. To prevent cross-contamination, each cell subset was processed individually, whereas patient and healthy donor samples were processed jointly. TCRB sequences were amplified from cDNA with the immunoSEQ multiplex PCR, producing 87-bp fragments spanning the CDR3 region. Sequencing of the amplicons was done on the Illumina HiSeq platform. The paper's processing steps were these. Synthetic template baselines were used to correct PCR bias computationally, reads within Hamming distance 2 were collapsed together, and singletons that could not be merged were discarded. By aligning reads against IMGT, V, D and J genes, CDR3 length, and insertions or deletions at six rearrangement sites were assigned. Within each subset, clonotype counts were normalized to sorted cell number, and only after that were true diversity and Gini coefficients computed with the tcR R package. The overlap coefficient, calculated on TCRB nucleotide sequences, was used to quantify repertoire sharing. Out-of-frame TCRB sequences from naive cells were analyzed to stand in for the pre-selection repertoire. This immuneACCESS table, as held by TCRdb, lists in-frame sequences with V and J called but not all clones. Of the missing ones, under half trace to an unresolved V gene in checked studies; the others have no known cause. V and J calls and clone size are given by that table; D and trimming were obtained from the DNA. This sample gives about 270,000 clones in total; about 14% of them show up just once. Together, the top ten hold roughly 0.024% of the sample.

This clone was detected a few times. This clone's antigen is unknown. No qualities accompany the bases; no much larger clone lies one base away. A single peripheral blood draw of roughly 0.11 L on average was collected from each donor into heparinised tubes. A BD FACSAria II was used to sort naive, central memory, regulatory and stem cell-like memory CD4+ T cells with a panel that included CD45RO, CCR7, CD25, CD127, CD95 and CD27. All sorted populations exceeded 95% purity. PBMCs were isolated right away by Lymphoprep density gradient centrifugation and were stained directly, without culture. So that batch effects would be minimized, each experiment stained and sorted samples in pairs, pairing one healthy donor with one patient.

Sequenced input: naive CD4+ T cells from blood. The sample's cell subset or site, from its label and the paper: true naive CD4+ T cells. This sequence was found in a woman aged 40 to 49 in good health. The V gene is TRBV2 and the J gene is TRBJ2-1, with 9 bases in between that match TRBD1. This receptor has the CDR3 CASRPGTGRVNEQFF. The DNA reads TGTGCCAGCAGGCCCGGGACAGGGAGAGTGAATGAGCAGTTCTTC.